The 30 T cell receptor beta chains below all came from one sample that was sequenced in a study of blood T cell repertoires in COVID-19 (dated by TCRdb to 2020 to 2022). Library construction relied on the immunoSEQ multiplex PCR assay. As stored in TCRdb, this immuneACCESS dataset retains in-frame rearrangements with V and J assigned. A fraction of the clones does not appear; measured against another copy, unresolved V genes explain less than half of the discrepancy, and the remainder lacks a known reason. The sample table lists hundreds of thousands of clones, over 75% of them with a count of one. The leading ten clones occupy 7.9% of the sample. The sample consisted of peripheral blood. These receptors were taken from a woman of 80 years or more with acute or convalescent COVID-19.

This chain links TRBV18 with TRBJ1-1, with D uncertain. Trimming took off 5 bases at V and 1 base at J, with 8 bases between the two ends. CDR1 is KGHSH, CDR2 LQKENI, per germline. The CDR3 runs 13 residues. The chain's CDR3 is CASSSDKNTEAFF. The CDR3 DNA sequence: TGTGCCAGCTCATCCGACAAGAACACTGAAGCTTTCTTT.

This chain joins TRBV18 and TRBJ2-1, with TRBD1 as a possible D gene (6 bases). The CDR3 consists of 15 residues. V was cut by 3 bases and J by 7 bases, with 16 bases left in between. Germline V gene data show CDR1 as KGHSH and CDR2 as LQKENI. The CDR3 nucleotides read TGTGCCAGCTCACCTACGACAGGTCCCCCGAATGAGCAGTTCTTC. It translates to CASSPTTGPPNEQFF.

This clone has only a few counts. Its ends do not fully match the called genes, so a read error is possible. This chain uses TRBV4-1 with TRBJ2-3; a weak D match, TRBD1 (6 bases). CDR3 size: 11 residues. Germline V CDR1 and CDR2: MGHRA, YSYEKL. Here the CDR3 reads CASSQGDTTCF. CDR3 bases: TGCGCCAGCAGCCAAGGGGACACCACTTGTTTT.

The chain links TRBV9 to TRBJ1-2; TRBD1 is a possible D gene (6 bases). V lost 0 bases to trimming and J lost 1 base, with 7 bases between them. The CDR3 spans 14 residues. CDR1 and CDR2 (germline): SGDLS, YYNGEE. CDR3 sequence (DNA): TGTGCCAGCAGCGTAGGGACAGATAACTATGGCTACACCTTC. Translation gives CASSVGTDNYGYTF.

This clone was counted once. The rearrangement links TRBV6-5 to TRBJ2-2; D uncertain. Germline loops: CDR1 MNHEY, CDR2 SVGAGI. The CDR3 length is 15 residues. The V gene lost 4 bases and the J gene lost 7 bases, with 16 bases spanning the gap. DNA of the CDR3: TGTGCCAGCAGTTCCGAACCTAGATTTCGCGGGGAGCTGTTTTTT. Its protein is CASSSEPRFRGELFF.

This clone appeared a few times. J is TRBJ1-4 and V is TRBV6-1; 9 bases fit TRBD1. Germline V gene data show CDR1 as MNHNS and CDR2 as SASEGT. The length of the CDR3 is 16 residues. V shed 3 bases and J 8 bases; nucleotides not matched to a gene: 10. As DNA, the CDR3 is TGTGCCAGCAGTGACCCCTCGACAGGGGGAGAGGAAAAACTGTTTTTT. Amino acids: CASSDPSTGGEEKLFF.

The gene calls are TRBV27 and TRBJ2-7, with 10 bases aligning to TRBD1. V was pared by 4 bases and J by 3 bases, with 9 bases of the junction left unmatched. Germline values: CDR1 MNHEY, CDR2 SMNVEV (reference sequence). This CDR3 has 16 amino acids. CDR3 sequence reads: CASSSPMTGGLYEQYF. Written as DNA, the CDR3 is TGTGCCAGCAGTTCACCCATGACAGGGGGCCTCTACGAGCAGTACTTC.

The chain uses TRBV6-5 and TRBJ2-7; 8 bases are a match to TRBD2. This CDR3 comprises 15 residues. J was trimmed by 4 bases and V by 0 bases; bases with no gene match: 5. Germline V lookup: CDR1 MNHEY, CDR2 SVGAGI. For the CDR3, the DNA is TGTGCCAGCAGTTACTCGATCCGGGGGGGATACGAGCAGTACTTC. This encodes CASSYSIRGGYEQYF.

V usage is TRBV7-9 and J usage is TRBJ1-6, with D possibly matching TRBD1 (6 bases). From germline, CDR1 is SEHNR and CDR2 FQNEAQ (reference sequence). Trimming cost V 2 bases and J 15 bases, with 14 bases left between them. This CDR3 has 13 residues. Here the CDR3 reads CASSLIDGQLLHF. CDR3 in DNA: TGTGCCAGCAGCTTAATCGATGGACAGCTCCTCCACTTT.

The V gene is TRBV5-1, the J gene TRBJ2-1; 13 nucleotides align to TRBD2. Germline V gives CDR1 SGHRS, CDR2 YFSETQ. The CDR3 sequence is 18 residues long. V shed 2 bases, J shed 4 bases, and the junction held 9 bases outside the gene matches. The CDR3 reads CASSLILAGGPGYNEQFF. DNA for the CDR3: TGCGCCAGCAGCTTAATACTAGCGGGAGGGCCAGGGTACAATGAGCAGTTCTTC.

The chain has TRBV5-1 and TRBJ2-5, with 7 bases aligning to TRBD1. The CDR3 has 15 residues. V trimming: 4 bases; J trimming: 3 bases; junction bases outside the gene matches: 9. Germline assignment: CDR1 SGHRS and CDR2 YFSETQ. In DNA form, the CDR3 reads TGCGCCAGCAGCGCAAATAGGGGGACAGAAGAGACCCAGTACTTC. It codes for CASSANRGTEETQYF.

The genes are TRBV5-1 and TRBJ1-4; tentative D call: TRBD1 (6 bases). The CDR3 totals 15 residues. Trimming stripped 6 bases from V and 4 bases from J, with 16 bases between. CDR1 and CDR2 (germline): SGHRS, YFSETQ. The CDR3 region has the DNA TGCGCCAGCACGCTACAGGGCCGAAATAATGAAAAACTGTTTTTT. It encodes CASTLQGRNNEKLFF.

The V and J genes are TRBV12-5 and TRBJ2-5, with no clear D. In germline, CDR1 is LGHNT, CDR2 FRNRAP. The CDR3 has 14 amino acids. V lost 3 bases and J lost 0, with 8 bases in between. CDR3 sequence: CASGLELYQETQYF. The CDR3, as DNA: TGTGCTAGTGGTTTAGAGCTGTACCAAGAGACCCAGTACTTC.

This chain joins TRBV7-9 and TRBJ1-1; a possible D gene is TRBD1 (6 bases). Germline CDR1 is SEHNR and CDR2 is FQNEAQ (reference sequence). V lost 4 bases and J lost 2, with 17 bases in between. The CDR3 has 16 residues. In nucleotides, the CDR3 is TGTGCCAGCAGCTCACGTCCGACAGGCGCAAACACTGAAGCTTTCTTT. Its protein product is CASSSRPTGANTEAFF.

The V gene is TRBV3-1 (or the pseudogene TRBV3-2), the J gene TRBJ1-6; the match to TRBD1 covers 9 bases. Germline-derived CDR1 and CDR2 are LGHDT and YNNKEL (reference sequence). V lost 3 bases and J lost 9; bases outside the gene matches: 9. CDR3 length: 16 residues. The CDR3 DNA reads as TGTGCCAGCAGCCAGCGGGGACAGGGTGCGGCTTCACCCCTCCACTTT. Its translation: CASSQRGQGAASPLHF.

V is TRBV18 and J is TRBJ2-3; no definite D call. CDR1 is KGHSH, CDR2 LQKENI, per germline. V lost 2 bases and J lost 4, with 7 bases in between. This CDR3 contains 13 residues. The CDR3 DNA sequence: TGTGCCAGCTCACCATATGGCTCAGATACGCAGTATTTT. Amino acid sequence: CASSPYGSDTQYF.

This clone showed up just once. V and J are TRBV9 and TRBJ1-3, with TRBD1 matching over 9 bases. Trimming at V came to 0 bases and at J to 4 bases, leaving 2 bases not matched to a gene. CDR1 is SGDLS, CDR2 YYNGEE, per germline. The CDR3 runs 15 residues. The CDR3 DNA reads TGTGCCAGCAGCGTAGGGGGACAGGGAGGAAACACCATATATTTT. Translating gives CASSVGGQGGNTIYF.

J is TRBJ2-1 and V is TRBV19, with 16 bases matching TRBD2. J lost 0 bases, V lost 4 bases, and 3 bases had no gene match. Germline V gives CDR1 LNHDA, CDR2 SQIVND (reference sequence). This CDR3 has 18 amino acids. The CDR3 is CASSTGTSGRVSYNEQFF. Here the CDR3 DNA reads TGTGCCAGTAGTACAGGGACTAGCGGGAGGGTCTCCTACAATGAGCAGTTCTTC.

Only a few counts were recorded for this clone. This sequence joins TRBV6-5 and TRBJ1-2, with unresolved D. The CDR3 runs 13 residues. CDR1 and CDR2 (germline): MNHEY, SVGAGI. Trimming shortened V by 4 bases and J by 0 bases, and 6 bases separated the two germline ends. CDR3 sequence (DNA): TGTGCCAGCAGTTGGGCGCCTAACTATGGCTACACCTTC. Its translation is CASSWAPNYGYTF.

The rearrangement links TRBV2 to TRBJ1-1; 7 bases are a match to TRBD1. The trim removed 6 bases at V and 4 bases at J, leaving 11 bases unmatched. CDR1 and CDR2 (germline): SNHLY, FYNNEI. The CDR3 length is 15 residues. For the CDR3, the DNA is TGTGCCAGCAGCCTGAGAACAGGGGCGGGCACTGAAGCTTTCTTT. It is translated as CASSLRTGAGTEAFF.

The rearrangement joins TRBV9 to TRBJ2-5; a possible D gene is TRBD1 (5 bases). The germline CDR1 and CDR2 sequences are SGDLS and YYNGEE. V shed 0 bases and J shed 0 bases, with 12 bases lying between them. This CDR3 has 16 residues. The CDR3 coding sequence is TGTGCCAGCAGCGTAGCTCAGGGCGAGTACCAAGAGACCCAGTACTTC. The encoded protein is CASSVAQGEYQETQYF. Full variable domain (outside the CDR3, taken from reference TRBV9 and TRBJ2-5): DSGVTQTPKHLITATGQRVTLRCSPRSGDLSVYWYQQSLDQGLQFLIQYYNGEERAKGNILERFSAQQFPDLHSELNLSSLELGDSALYFCASSVAQGEYQETQYFGPGTRLLVL.

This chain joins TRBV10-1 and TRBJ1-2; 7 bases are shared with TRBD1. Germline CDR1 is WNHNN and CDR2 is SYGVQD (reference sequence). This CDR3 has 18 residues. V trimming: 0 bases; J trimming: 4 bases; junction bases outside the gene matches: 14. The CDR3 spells CASSESRDSYSRIYGYTF. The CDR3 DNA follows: TGCGCCAGCAGTGAGTCAAGGGACAGCTATTCCCGTATCTATGGCTACACCTTC.

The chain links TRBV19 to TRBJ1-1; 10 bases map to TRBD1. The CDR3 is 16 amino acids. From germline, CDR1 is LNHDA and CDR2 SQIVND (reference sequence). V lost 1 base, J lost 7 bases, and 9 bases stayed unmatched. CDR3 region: CASSIVGQGRMDEAFF. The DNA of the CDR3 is TGTGCCAGTAGTATAGTGGGACAGGGGCGGATGGATGAAGCTTTCTTT.

This CDR3 reads CASRAEGANVLTF. The CDR3 DNA reads TGTGCCAGCAGGGCCGAAGGGGCCAACGTCCTGACTTTC. The chain is built from TRBV2 and TRBJ2-6; D is unresolved. V lost 6 bases and J 4 bases, leaving 7 bases between the germline ends. CDR3 size: 13 residues. Looked up from germline, CDR1 is SNHLY and CDR2 is FYNNEI.

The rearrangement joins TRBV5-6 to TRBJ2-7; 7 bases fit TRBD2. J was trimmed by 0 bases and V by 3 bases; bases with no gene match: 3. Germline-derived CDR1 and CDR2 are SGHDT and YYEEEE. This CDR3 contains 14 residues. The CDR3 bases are TGTGCCAGCAGCTCCCCGGGGGGCTCCTACGAGCAGTACTTC. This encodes CASSSPGGSYEQYF.

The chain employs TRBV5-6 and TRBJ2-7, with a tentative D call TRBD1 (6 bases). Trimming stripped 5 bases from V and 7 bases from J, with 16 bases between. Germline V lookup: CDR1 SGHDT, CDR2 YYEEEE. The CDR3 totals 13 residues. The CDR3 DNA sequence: TGTGCCAGCAGAGAGCAGGGGACCAAGGAGCAGTACTTC. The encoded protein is CASREQGTKEQYF.

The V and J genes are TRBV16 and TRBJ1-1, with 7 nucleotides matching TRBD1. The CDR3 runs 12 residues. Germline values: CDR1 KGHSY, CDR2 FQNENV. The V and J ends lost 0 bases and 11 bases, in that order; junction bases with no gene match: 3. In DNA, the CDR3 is TGTGCCAGCAGCCAATCCACAGGGGCCGCTTTCTTT. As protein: CASSQSTGAAFF. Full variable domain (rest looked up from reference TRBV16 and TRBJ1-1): GEEVAQTPKHLVRGEGQKAKLYCAPIKGHSYVFWYQQVLKNEFKFLISFQNENVFDETGMPKERFSAKCLPNSPCSLEIQATKLEDSAVYFCASSQSTGAAFFGQGTRLTVV.

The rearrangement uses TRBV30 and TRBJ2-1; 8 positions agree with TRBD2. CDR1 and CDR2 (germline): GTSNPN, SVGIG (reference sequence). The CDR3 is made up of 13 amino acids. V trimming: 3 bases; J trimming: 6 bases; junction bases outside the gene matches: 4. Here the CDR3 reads CAWRLSGSNEQFF. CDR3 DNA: TGTGCCTGGAGACTAAGCGGGAGCAATGAGCAGTTCTTC.

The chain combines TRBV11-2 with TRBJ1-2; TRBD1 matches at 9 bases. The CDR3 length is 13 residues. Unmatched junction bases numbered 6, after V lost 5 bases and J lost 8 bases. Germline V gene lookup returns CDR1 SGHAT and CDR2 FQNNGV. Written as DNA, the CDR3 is TGTGCCAGCAGCCATAGACAGGGGGACGGCTACACCTTC. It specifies CASSHRQGDGYTF.

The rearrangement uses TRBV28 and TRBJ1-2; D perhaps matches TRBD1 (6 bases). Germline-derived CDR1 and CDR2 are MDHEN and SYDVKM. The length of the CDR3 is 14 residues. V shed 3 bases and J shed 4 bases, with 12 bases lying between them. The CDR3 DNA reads TGTGCCAGCAGTTTGGGGGGGGCGAGCTATGGCTACACCTTC. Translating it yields CASSLGGASYGYTF.